The subject of this entry is one T cell receptor (beta chain). Its matching antigen is unknown. The sample is drawn from a study of T cell repertoires in cytomegalovirus infection. Study results and caveats: HLA-C-restricted CMV clonotypes gave the most frequent clonotype in two of eight donors. Carriage of CMV together with the relevant HLA was identifiable through cumulative public TCR beta family frequency.

Germline assignment: CDR1 LGHNA and CDR2 YNFKEQ. This CDR3 region has 17 residues. With 6 bases clipped from V and 0 bases from J, the junction kept 8 bases outside the gene matches. Each CDR3 protein gets one entry after TCRdb re-called the reads with MiXCR. This table holds nearly 550,000 distinct CDR3 sequences, more than 15% found once. The sequence derives from a human donor in good health (CMV status not recorded). Some clones in this sample may be carry-over from other donors' samples. This chain links TRBV4-2 with TRBJ2-6, with TRBD1 identical over 7 bases. The source material was CD8+ T cells from PBMCs. In DNA form, the CDR3 reads TGTGCCAGCAGTCCAACAGGGGACGGCTCTGGGGCCAACGTCCTGACTTTC. Its protein is CASSPTGDGSGANVLTF.